This passage covers 4 T cell receptor beta chains from one sample sequenced in a study of cytomegalovirus exposure and HLA in healthy donors. 60 Vbeta and 13 Jbeta primers were used in PCR. TCRdb's copy holds only in-frame clones and misses some; the assay was immunoSEQ multiplex PCR. The profile covers 75,000 to 90,000 clones, with about 80% appearing a single time and around 3.4% taken by the ten largest. Input material: PBMCs. These receptors were taken from a man between 50 and 59 years old in good health and CMV-seronegative.

The chain joins TRBV5-1 to TRBJ2-7, with 7 positions matching TRBD1. The CDR3 is made up of 13 amino acids. V dropped 6 bases and J dropped 0; count of bases not matched to a gene: 3. Germline V gives CDR1 SGHRS, CDR2 YFSETQ. Here the CDR3 reads CASNRGNSYEQYF. In DNA, the CDR3 is TGCGCCAGCAACAGGGGAAACTCCTACGAGCAGTACTTC.

This rearrangement joins TRBV5-1 to TRBJ1-4; 10 bases map to TRBD1. This CDR3 contains 15 residues. Germline V gene data show CDR1 as SGHRS and CDR2 as YFSETQ. Trimming at V came to 3 bases and at J to 3 bases, leaving 2 bases not matched to a gene. The CDR3 is CASSYGTGANEKLFF. The CDR3 nucleotides are TGCGCCAGCAGCTACGGGACAGGGGCTAATGAAAAACTGTTTTTT.

V usage is TRBV19 and J usage is TRBJ1-3, with 7 bases aligning to TRBD1. Germline trimming cut 6 bases from V and 1 base from J; bases unmatched to any gene: 15. This CDR3 spans 18 amino acids. Germline assignment: CDR1 LNHDA and CDR2 SQIVND (reference sequence). The CDR3 reads CASRGASGDRVSGNTIYF. The CDR3 DNA reads TGTGCCAGTAGGGGGGCCAGTGGCGACAGGGTATCTGGAAACACCATATATTTT.

The chain has TRBV29-1 and TRBJ2-3, with no clear D. Germline CDR1 SQVTM, CDR2 ANQGSEA. V dropped 4 bases and J dropped 0 bases, with 17 bases sitting between them. CDR3 length: 16 residues. The CDR3 DNA reads as TGCAGCGTTGGCGACACGCGATCCACTAGCACAGATACGCAGTATTTT. It translates to CSVGDTRSTSTDTQYF.